These 6 T cell receptor beta chains were all obtained from the same sample, sequenced in a study of T cell repertoires in cytomegalovirus infection. No antigen has been assigned to these receptors. TCRdb recomputed calls from the reads with MiXCR, one row per CDR3 protein. The sample contains 700,000 to 850,000 distinct CDR3 sequences, 32% of which appear only once. This sample comprised cultured CD8+ T cells from PBMCs, obtained from culture after CMV antigen stimulation. Source of these receptors: a human donor in good health (CMV status not recorded). Some clones in this sample may be carry-over from other donors' samples.

V is TRBV6-4 and J is TRBJ2-2; D gene uncertain. The germline V gene has CDR1 MRHNA and CDR2 SNTAGT. This CDR3 region has 15 residues. V was clipped by 1 base and J by 2 bases, with 8 bases between them. The CDR3 DNA sequence: TGTGCCAGCAGTGACTATGGGCAAAACACCGGGGAGCTGTTTTTT. As protein: CASSDYGQNTGELFF.

V gene TRBV6-2 or TRBV6-3 combines with J gene TRBJ2-1; maybe TRBD2 (7 bases). Germline-derived CDR1 and CDR2 are MNHEY and SVGEGT. The CDR3 is 15 amino acids. V lost 6 bases and J lost 6, with 18 bases in between. CDR3 loop: CASRPRGGAFNEQFF. The CDR3 DNA sequence: TGTGCCAGCAGGCCAAGGGGGGGGGCCTTCAATGAGCAGTTCTTC.

This clonotype was seen at least ten times. The V gene is TRBV7-6, the J gene TRBJ2-1; D may be TRBD2 (5 bases). Germline V gene sequence: CDR1 SGHVS, CDR2 FNYEAQ. Deletions cut 5 bases from V and 5 bases from J, with 16 bases between. The CDR3 covers 15 residues. As DNA, the CDR3 is TGTGCCAGCAGCGAAAATACTAGAACTGACAATGAGCAGTTCTTC. Translation gives CASSENTRTDNEQFF.

In this sample, this clonotype turned up a few times. The chain has TRBV11-2 and TRBJ2-3; D is undetermined. Germline V CDR1 and CDR2: SGHAT, FQNNGV. CDR3 length: 13 residues. With 2 bases removed from V and 10 bases from J, the gap between germline ends came to 13 bases. Here the CDR3 DNA reads TGTGCCAGCAGCTTATCCAGCGAAACTCCGCAGTATTTT. This sequence encodes CASSLSSETPQYF.

V gene TRBV6-6 combines with J gene TRBJ2-5; tentative D call: TRBD1 (6 bases). Germline V gene lookup returns CDR1 MNHNY and CDR2 SVGAGI (reference sequence). This CDR3 has 19 amino acids. V was trimmed by 0 bases and J by 5 bases, leaving 25 bases between them. DNA of the CDR3: TGTGCCAGCAGTTACTCGATTAGTTTGGAGAGGGGCAGGGGCGAGACCCAGTACTTC. It encodes CASSYSISLERGRGETQYF.

This clonotype was observed a few times. The rearrangement uses TRBV2 and TRBJ2-7; TRBD1 might be the D (6 bases). In germline, CDR1 is SNHLY, CDR2 FYNNEI. The V and J ends lost 6 bases and 2 bases respectively, with 17 bases between them. The CDR3 has 15 amino acids. The CDR3 nucleotides are TGTGCCAGCAGCCCAAGCAGGGGCAGTCCCTACGAGCAGTACTTC. Encoded protein: CASSPSRGSPYEQYF.